Reported below is one T cell receptor beta chain. The antigen it recognizes is unknown. Given a far larger clone just one base away, this is likely a sequencing read error. Library preparation was by multiplex PCR. Instrument used: Illumina HiSeq 4000. To build TCR beta libraries, CDR3 regions were amplified by Arm-PCR using iRepertoire HTBI primers. Before sequencing, the PCR products underwent gel purification. In the source study's methods: Across samples, approximately 68 TRBV and 13 to 15 TRBJ segments were identified and used for gene usage analysis of CDR3 amino acid clonotypes. COPE and FqMerger were used to merge the filtered high-quality paired reads into contigs. BLAST was used to align contigs to the IMGT TRBV, TRBD and TRBJ reference genes, and CDR3 was defined following IMGT. Any clonotype with a frequency above 0.1% was classified as a highly expanded clone. Shannon entropy was used to measure repertoire diversity, and the Gini coefficient was used to measure V-J evenness. A clonotype found in more than one individual was treated as public. TCRdb took the public reads, trimmed them with fastp at Q25, ran MiXCR for clone calling and kept in-frame beta chains. Rows with one shared CDR3 protein collapse into an entry with the most common genes and DNA. The V and J calls come from TCRdb's annotation, not from the publication. The sample yields a few hundred thousand distinct CDR3 sequences; 15% to 20% were counted once. Of the sample, just over 20% is held by the ten largest clones.

V lost 1 base and J lost 7 bases; the stretch between them is 23 bases long. CDR3 length: 17 amino acids, cysteine to phenylalanine. Only the CDR3 region is kept as DNA, spanning 51 bases read in frame from base 1. The CDR1 and CDR2 encoded by the germline V gene (reference sequence) are LGHDT and YNNKEL. The sample originates from a study of regulatory T cells in long-lasting Graves disease (dated by TCRdb to the early 2020s). About the investigation overall: Antithyroid drugs had been taken for less than 3 months by newly diagnosed Graves' disease patients. Persistent Graves' disease patients were compared with newly diagnosed Graves' disease patients by peripheral blood TCR sequencing and RNA sequencing. The study took place in China and was registered as a clinical trial. A total of around 33 samples underwent TCR sequencing, from some 13 patients with persistent Graves' disease and some 20 patients with newly diagnosed Graves' disease. Points the paper makes about the study in general: Only the TCR beta chain was sequenced and analyzed. Patients with persistent disease shared more public clonotypes (fewer than 3,000) than newly diagnosed patients did (966). Because the primary lesion, thyroid tissue, could not be accessed, the study looked at peripheral blood alone. Lower TCR Shannon entropy and fewer highly expanded clones were observed in persistent Graves' disease patients than in newly diagnosed patients, which suggested clonal expansion. Preferential use of TRBV28, TRBJ1-2 and TRBJ2-5 was observed in persistent disease, whereas TRBV20-1 and TRBJ2-1 were favored in newly diagnosed disease. The authors acknowledged the small sample size as a limitation that may reduce accuracy.

Read against the paper, the sample's time point label means: newly diagnosed GD, antithyroid drugs for less than 3 months. For both TCR sequencing and RNA sequencing, RNA was extracted from PBMCs using TRIzol. The diagnosis of Graves' disease followed American Thyroid Association guidelines. Recruitment of patients was carried out at an endocrinology department in Xi'an, China. From each patient, approximately 9.9 milliliters of peripheral blood was collected into an EDTA anticoagulant tube. Ficoll Paque Plus density gradient separation was used to isolate PBMCs, and no additional T cell sorting was done. An Agilent 2100 Bioanalyzer and agarose gel were used to check RNA quality, and a NanoDrop 2000 was used to measure RNA concentration. The same sample was also used in a study of T cells in Graves' hyperthyroidism and ophthalmopathy. That second publication adds: Graves' hyperthyroidism was defined as stable when no progression to ophthalmopathy occurred over 18 months of follow-up. Hyperthyroidism patients were newly diagnosed, had a disease duration of under 2 months, and were aged 18 to 65 years. Exclusion was applied to patients with uncontrolled infections, other autoimmune diseases, pregnancy or lactation. Diagnoses were based on clinical symptoms, serum thyroxine and TRAb, thyroid ultrasound and orbital computed tomography. For the first round of RT-PCR on the TCR CDR3, the HTBI primer set was used together with the Qiagen OneStep RT-PCR kit. Most expanded thyroid clonotypes (frequency above 0.001) were also found in blood, which suggests that blood repertoires may mirror thyroid immune responses. In cross-validation, a model built on a 13 V-J signature told ophthalmopathy apart from stable hyperthyroidism with just under 90% sensitivity and approximately 84% specificity, and in testing the same model reached 80%/75%. In validation, the model predicted progression to ophthalmopathy a median of around six months before onset, with over 55% sensitivity and just under 75% specificity. To identify distinguishing TCR V-J signatures, a discovery cohort of roughly 100 patients was used, comprising 43 with Graves' ophthalmopathy and approximately 58 with stable Graves' hyperthyroidism. An independent validation cohort of fewer than 20 hyperthyroidism patients and 17 patients who later progressed to ophthalmopathy tested prospective prediction of ophthalmopathy. The 100 or so discovery patients were divided at random into training and test sets in a 7:3 ratio. The study also compared thyroid tissue and blood T-cell repertoires from several Graves' hyperthyroidism patients. Following sampling, methimazole starting at 30 mg daily was given to hyperthyroidism patients, and high-dose intravenous methylprednisolone was given to ophthalmopathy patients. A second multiplex PCR round built the libraries, followed by size selection and purification. The libraries were sequenced on an Illumina HiSeq2000 using paired-end 100 bp reads. Raw data were processed with SOAPnuke, discarding reads with adapters, uncalled bases, mean Phred below 15, or no exact constant-primer or identifier match. COPE v1.2.5 was used to merge the high-quality paired reads, and each unique nucleotide sequence was defined as a clonotype. Clonotypes were aligned to IMGT TRBV, TRBD and TRBJ reference segments using MiTCR v1.1. Only V-J combinations with frequency above 0.0001, covering about 99% of repertoires, were analysed. The TCS score was defined as F50 (clonal expansion) divided by E x V (chaos), with BLOSUM62-based TCRdist calculated between CDR3 peptides within each V-J. Welch's t-statistics and random forest reduced 450 to 600 V-J features to about 13, which were used in a naive Bayes classifier (R e1071). Sample size was not statistically predetermined, and investigators were not blinded to group allocation. The paper describes TCR Vbeta CDR3 sequencing of 135 peripheral blood samples, made up of fewer than 50 ophthalmopathy patients, approximately 76 hyperthyroidism patients and around 17 progressor patients.

The sample consisted of peripheral blood mononuclear cells (PBMCs), taken at new diagnosis, from a patient treated with antithyroid drugs. The sequence was obtained from a woman aged 18-29 years with Graves disease. Donor details come from another sample of the same person, matched by shared clones. The V and J genes are TRBV3-1 and TRBJ2-7, with no confident D gene call. The nucleotides are TGTGCCAGCAGCCAAGCATGGACCCGACGACCCTACAATGAGCAGTACTTC. Its protein is CASSQAWTRRPYNEQYF.